A selection of T cell receptor beta chains follows, all from one sample in a study of post-analysis software for immune sequencing data. TCRdb called the PCR reads again in MiXCR, with one record for every CDR3 protein. The sample lists under 650,000 distinct CDR3 sequences, around 47% occurring once. Sequenced sample: blood. The receptors come from a girl aged 5 to 17 with multiple sclerosis. Each CDR3 is given with its conserved first and last residue. Fields, in order: clone size, D gene, J gene, V gene, CDR3 protein, CDR3 DNA. A D gene is named only where the DNA matches it firmly. Part of the rows lack a size; the others show once, few, many or a class for expanded clones.

clone_size: few; d_call: NA; j_call: TRBJ2-1; v_call: TRBV12-3/TRBV12-4; cdr3_aa: CASRLGAGRGEQFF; cdr3_nt: TGTGCCAGCAGATTAGGGGCCGGTCGGGGAGAGCAGTTCTTC
clone_size: once; d_call: TRBD1; j_call: TRBJ2-7; v_call: TRBV5-1; cdr3_aa: CASPLTGGSYEQYF; cdr3_nt: TGCGCCAGTCCCCTGACAGGGGGCTCCTACGAGCAGTACTTC
clone_size: NA; d_call: NA; j_call: TRBJ1-2; v_call: TRBV6-5; cdr3_aa: CASNYPGSGYGYTF; cdr3_nt: TGTGCCAGCAATTACCCGGGCTCCGGCTATGGCTACACCTTC
clone_size: NA; d_call: NA; j_call: TRBJ2-2; v_call: TRBV6-5; cdr3_aa: CASTRAVTVGTGELFF; cdr3_nt: TGTGCCAGCACCCGAGCAGTGACGGTGGGGACCGGGGAGCTGTTTTTT
clone_size: few; d_call: TRBD2; j_call: TRBJ2-5; v_call: TRBV6-5; cdr3_aa: CASSYGLAGVQETQYF; cdr3_nt: TGTGCCAGCAGTTACGGACTAGCGGGGGTACAAGAGACCCAGTACTTC
clone_size: NA; d_call: TRBD1; j_call: TRBJ2-2; v_call: TRBV5-6; cdr3_aa: CASSSTGGASGELFF; cdr3_nt: TGTGCCAGCAGCTCGACAGGGGGCGCGTCCGGGGAGCTGTTTTTT
clone_size: NA; d_call: NA; j_call: TRBJ1-5; v_call: TRBV4-1; cdr3_aa: CASSQEGHPSNQPQHF; cdr3_nt: TGCGCCAGCAGCCAAGAGGGACACCCTAGCAATCAGCCCCAGCATTTT
clone_size: NA; d_call: TRBD1; j_call: TRBJ1-6; v_call: TRBV3-1; cdr3_aa: CASSRTGLYNSPLHF; cdr3_nt: TGTGCCAGCAGCCGGACAGGACTTTATAATTCACCCCTCCACTTT
clone_size: few; d_call: TRBD2; j_call: TRBJ2-7; v_call: TRBV20-1; cdr3_aa: CSARDIAGGSYEQYF; cdr3_nt: TGCAGTGCTAGAGATATCGCGGGGGGATCCTACGAGCAGTACTTC
clone_size: few; d_call: TRBD1; j_call: TRBJ1-1; v_call: TRBV4-1; cdr3_aa: CASSPGQQNTEAFF; cdr3_nt: TGCGCCAGCAGCCCGGGACAGCAGAACACTGAAGCTTTCTTT
clone_size: few; d_call: NA; j_call: TRBJ1-1; v_call: TRBV27; cdr3_aa: CASRTDYTEAFF; cdr3_nt: TGTGCCAGCCGGACGGATTACACTGAAGCTTTCTTT
clone_size: NA; d_call: TRBD2; j_call: TRBJ2-7; v_call: TRBV6-5; cdr3_aa: CASRPSGPFYEQYF; cdr3_nt: TGTGCCAGTCGTCCTAGCGGCCCTTTCTACGAGCAGTACTTC
clone_size: few; d_call: TRBD2; j_call: TRBJ2-3; v_call: TRBV7-2; cdr3_aa: CASSPGGGLGTDTQYF; cdr3_nt: TGTGCCAGCAGCCCCGGGGGAGGGCTCGGCACAGATACGCAGTATTTT
clone_size: NA; d_call: NA; j_call: TRBJ2-1; v_call: TRBV20-1; cdr3_aa: CSARDRVWRDSYNEQFF; cdr3_nt: TGCAGTGCTAGAGATAGGGTATGGCGGGACTCCTACAATGAGCAGTTCTTC
clone_size: NA; d_call: TRBD2; j_call: TRBJ2-1; v_call: TRBV7-6; cdr3_aa: CASSLSAGAQPYNEQFF; cdr3_nt: TGTGCCAGCAGCTTGTCAGCGGGAGCGCAACCTTACAATGAGCAGTTCTTC
clone_size: NA; d_call: TRBD2; j_call: TRBJ2-1; v_call: TRBV12-3/TRBV12-4; cdr3_aa: CASSLVFEGLAGNEQFF; cdr3_nt: TGTGCCAGCAGTTTAGTTTTCGAGGGACTAGCGGGTAATGAGCAGTTCTTC
clone_size: NA; d_call: NA; j_call: TRBJ1-1; v_call: TRBV12-3/TRBV12-4; cdr3_aa: CASSLIAGTEAFF; cdr3_nt: TGTGCCAGCAGTTTGATCGCGGGCACTGAAGCTTTCTTT
clone_size: NA; d_call: NA; j_call: TRBJ2-7; v_call: TRBV5-1; cdr3_aa: CASSLGEHGSISYEQYF; cdr3_nt: TGCGCCAGCAGCTTGGGGGAACATGGATCGATCTCCTACGAGCAGTACTTC
clone_size: NA; d_call: NA; j_call: TRBJ2-1; v_call: TRBV24-1; cdr3_aa: CATSDLNAASYNEQFF; cdr3_nt: TGTGCCACCAGTGATTTGAATGCGGCCTCCTACAATGAGCAGTTCTTC
clone_size: NA; d_call: NA; j_call: TRBJ2-5; v_call: TRBV5-1; cdr3_aa: CASSLSRRETQYF; cdr3_nt: TGCGCCAGCAGCTTAAGTAGGCGGGAGACCCAGTACTTC
clone_size: few; d_call: NA; j_call: TRBJ2-7; v_call: TRBV27; cdr3_aa: CASSPTDPILSEQYF; cdr3_nt: TGTGCCAGCAGTCCTACAGATCCGATCCTGTCCGAGCAGTACTTC
clone_size: few; d_call: TRBD2; j_call: TRBJ2-1; v_call: TRBV5-1; cdr3_aa: CASSSGGGYYNEQFF; cdr3_nt: TGCGCCAGCAGTTCGGGGGGAGGCTACTACAATGAGCAGTTCTTC
clone_size: NA; d_call: NA; j_call: TRBJ2-7; v_call: TRBV12-3/TRBV12-4; cdr3_aa: CASRLGRNFDEQYF; cdr3_nt: TGTGCCAGCCGGCTGGGACGGAATTTTGACGAGCAGTACTTC
clone_size: NA; d_call: NA; j_call: TRBJ1-2; v_call: TRBV3-1; cdr3_aa: CASTTRGVNYGYTF; cdr3_nt: TGTGCCAGCACCACGAGAGGGGTCAACTATGGCTACACCTTC
clone_size: NA; d_call: TRBD1; j_call: TRBJ2-7; v_call: TRBV27; cdr3_aa: CASSLADRGSEQYF; cdr3_nt: TGTGCCAGCAGTCTGGCGGACAGGGGCTCCGAGCAGTACTTC
clone_size: NA; d_call: NA; j_call: TRBJ1-1; v_call: TRBV5-1; cdr3_aa: CASSLDRMGTEAFF; cdr3_nt: TGCGCCAGCAGCTTGGACAGGATGGGGACTGAAGCTTTCTTT
clone_size: few; d_call: TRBD1; j_call: TRBJ2-5; v_call: TRBV5-1; cdr3_aa: CASSAGPTGAEETQYF; cdr3_nt: TGCGCCAGCAGCGCCGGCCCGACAGGGGCGGAAGAGACCCAGTACTTC
clone_size: few; d_call: NA; j_call: TRBJ1-6; v_call: TRBV7-8; cdr3_aa: CASPALGRDRGVSNSPLHF; cdr3_nt: TGTGCCAGCCCTGCTTTGGGCCGGGACCGTGGTGTTAGTAATTCACCCCTCCACTTT
clone_size: NA; d_call: NA; j_call: TRBJ1-2; v_call: TRBV7-2; cdr3_aa: CASSWGRTYGYTF; cdr3_nt: TGTGCCAGCAGCTGGGGACGGACTTATGGCTACACCTTC